The clone carrying this T cell receptor beta chain was seen many times. The data are from a study of T cells in Graves' hyperthyroidism and ophthalmopathy. Researchers took RNA transcripts and amplified the TCR beta CDR3 regions from them. HTBI primers were used for first-round RT-PCR of the TCR CDR3. TCRdb fed the multiplex PCR reads into MiXCR, producing one record per CDR3 protein. The table records roughly 700,000 distinct CDR3 sequences, 12% to 15% of them present only once. The clonotype originates from a woman younger than 35 with Graves' hyperthyroidism. The sample comprised blood.

In DNA, the CDR3 is TGTGCCAGCTCACCAGGACGGGGTATGGACACTGAAGCTTTCTTT. Amino acid sequence: CASSPGRGMDTEAFF. The J gene is TRBJ1-1, the V gene TRBV18, with D unresolved. Germline-derived CDR1 and CDR2 are KGHSH and LQKENI. The CDR3 is 15 amino acids. The V gene lost 2 bases and the J gene lost 3 bases, with 13 bases spanning the gap. Combining the CDR3 with reference TRBV18 and TRBJ1-1 gives the whole variable domain NAGVMQNPRHLVRRRGQEARLRCSPMKGHSHVYWYRQLPEEGLKFMVYLQKENIIDESGMPKERFSAEFPKEGPSILRIQQVVRGDSAAYFCASSPGRGMDTEAFFGQGTRLTVV.